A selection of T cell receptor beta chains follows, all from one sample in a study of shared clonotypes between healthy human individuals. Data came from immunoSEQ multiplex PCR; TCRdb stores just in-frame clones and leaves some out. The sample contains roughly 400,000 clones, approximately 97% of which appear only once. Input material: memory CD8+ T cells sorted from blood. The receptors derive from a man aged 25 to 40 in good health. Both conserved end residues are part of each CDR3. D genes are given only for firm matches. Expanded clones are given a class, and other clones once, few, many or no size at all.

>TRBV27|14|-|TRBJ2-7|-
TGTGCCAGCAGTTTTTCGACAGGTTTCTACGAGCAGTACTTC
CASSFSTGFYEQYF
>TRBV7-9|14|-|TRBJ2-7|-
TGTGCCAGCAGCTTAGGAGGCAACCCCTACGAGCAGTACTTC
CASSLGGNPYEQYF
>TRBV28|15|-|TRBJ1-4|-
TGTGCCAGCAGTTCCTACCGGGACGCAAATGAAAAACTGTTTTTT
CASSSYRDANEKLFF
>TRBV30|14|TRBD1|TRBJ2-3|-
TGTGCCTGGAGTGCGGGACAGGGGACAGATACGCAGTATTTT
CAWSAGQGTDTQYF
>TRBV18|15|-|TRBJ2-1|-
TGTGCCAGCTCACGTCTCGGGAGTAGTTACAATGAGCAGTTCTTC
CASSRLGSSYNEQFF
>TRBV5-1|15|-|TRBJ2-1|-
TGCGCCAGCAGCTTGGCCGGGAGATCCTACAATGAGCAGTTCTTC
CASSLAGRSYNEQFF
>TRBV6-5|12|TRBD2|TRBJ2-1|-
TGTGCCAGCATTTCTCCCGGGAGGACGCAGTTCTTC
CASISPGRTQFF
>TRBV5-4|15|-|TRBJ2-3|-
TGTGCCAGCAGCGACTGGACCTTTGGCACAGATACGCAGTATTTT
CASSDWTFGTDTQYF
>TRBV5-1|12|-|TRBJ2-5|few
TGCGCCAGCAGCTGGTCACAAGAGACCCAGTACTTC
CASSWSQETQYF
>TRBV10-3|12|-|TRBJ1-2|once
TGTGCCATCAACGGGGTCTCGGGGGGCTACACCTTC
CAINGVSGGYTF
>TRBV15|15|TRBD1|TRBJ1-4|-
TGTGCCACCAGCTTCCGGACAGGGCGGGGAGAAAAACTGTTTTTT
CATSFRTGRGEKLFF
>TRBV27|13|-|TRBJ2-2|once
TGTGCCAGCAGTTTATCTGCCGGGCTTGAGCTGTTTTTT
CASSLSAGLELFF
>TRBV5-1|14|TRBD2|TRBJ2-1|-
TGCGCCAGCAGCCCTAGCGGGGGGCCCCAGGAGCAGTTCTTC
CASSPSGGPQEQFF
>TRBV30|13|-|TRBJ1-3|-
TGTGCCTGGAGTGTATTCGGACTAAACACCATATATTTT
CAWSVFGLNTIYF
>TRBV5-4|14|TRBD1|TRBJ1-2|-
TGTGCCAGCAGCTCCCTACAGGGGGACTATGGCTACACCTTC
CASSSLQGDYGYTF
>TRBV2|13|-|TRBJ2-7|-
TGTGCCAGCAGTAACGTGGAAACCTACGAGCAGTACTTC
CASSNVETYEQYF
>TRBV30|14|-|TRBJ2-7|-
TGTGCCTGGACGTGGGGCAGTGGGCACTACGAGCAGTACTTC
CAWTWGSGHYEQYF
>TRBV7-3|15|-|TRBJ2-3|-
TGTGCCAGCAGCTTAAGTCTAGCCTCCACAGATACGCAGTATTTT
CASSLSLASTDTQYF
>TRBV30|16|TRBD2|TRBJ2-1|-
TGTGCCTGGAGTTCCCTGGCGGGAGGGTCCTACAATGAGCAGTTCTTC
CAWSSLAGGSYNEQFF
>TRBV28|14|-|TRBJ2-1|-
TGTGCCAGCAGTTCCCCGACTAGATCCAATGAGCAGTTCTTC
CASSSPTRSNEQFF
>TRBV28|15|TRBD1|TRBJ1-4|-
TGTGCCAGCAGTCCCCCCGGGACAGGATACGAAAAACTGTTTTTT
CASSPPGTGYEKLFF
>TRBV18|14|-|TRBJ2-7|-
TGTGCCAGCTCACCCGGGACTCCGATATACGAGCAGTACTTC
CASSPGTPIYEQYF
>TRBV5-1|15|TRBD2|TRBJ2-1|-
TGCGCCAGCAGCTTACTAGCGGGAGGGCCCGATGAGCAGTTCTTC
CASSLLAGGPDEQFF
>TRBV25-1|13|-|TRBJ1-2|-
TGTGCCAGCTCACCCGGGGGAAACTATGGCTACACCTTC
CASSPGGNYGYTF
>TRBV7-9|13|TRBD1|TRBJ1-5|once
TGTGCCAGCAGCTATACAGGGGATCAGCCCCAGCATTTT
CASSYTGDQPQHF
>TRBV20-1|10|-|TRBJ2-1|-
TGCAGTGCTACCGGGACGCCGCAGTTCTTC
CSATGTPQFF
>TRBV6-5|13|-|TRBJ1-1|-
TGTGCCAGCAGTTACGGGGAGAACACTGAAGCTTTCTTT
CASSYGENTEAFF
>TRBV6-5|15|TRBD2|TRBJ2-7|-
TGTGCCAGCAGTTACTCTCTAGCGGGAGCTTACGAGCAGTACTTC
CASSYSLAGAYEQYF
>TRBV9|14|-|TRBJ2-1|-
TGTGCCAGCAGCGTAGCGTCTCGATCCAATGAGCAGTTCTTC
CASSVASRSNEQFF
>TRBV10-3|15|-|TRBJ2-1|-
TGTGCCATCAGGGAAATCTTGAGCTCCTACAATGAGCAGTTCTTC
CAIREILSSYNEQFF
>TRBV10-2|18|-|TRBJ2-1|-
TGCGCCAGCAGTGAGTCGTCTCTAGCATCAAGCTCCTACAATGAGCAGTTCTTC
CASSESSLASSSYNEQFF
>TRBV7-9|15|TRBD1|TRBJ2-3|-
TGTGCCAGCAGCTTAGAGACAGGGGGCACAGATACGCAGTATTTT
CASSLETGGTDTQYF
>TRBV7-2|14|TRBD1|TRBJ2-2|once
TGTGCCAGCAGCCCCACAGGGGTGACCGGGGAGCTGTTTTTT
CASSPTGVTGELFF
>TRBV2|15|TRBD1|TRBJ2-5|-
TGTGCCAGCAGACACTGGACAGGTCGCCAAGAGACCCAGTACTTC
CASRHWTGRQETQYF
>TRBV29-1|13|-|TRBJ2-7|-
TGCAGCGTCGTCGGCCCATCCTCCTACGAGCAGTACTTC
CSVVGPSSYEQYF
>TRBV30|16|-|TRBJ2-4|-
TGTGCCTGGGCTAACTTCAGGGGAAGAGCCAAAAACATTCAGTACTTC
CAWANFRGRAKNIQYF
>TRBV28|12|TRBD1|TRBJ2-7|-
TGTGCCAGCAGCCAGGACAGGGACGAGCAGTACTTC
CASSQDRDEQYF
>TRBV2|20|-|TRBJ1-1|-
TGTGCCAGCAGGCCCACGCTAGATATACAGGAGTGGGGGTGGGGCACTGAAGCTTTCTTT
CASRPTLDIQEWGWGTEAFF
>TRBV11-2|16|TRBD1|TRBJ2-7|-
TGTGCCAGCAGCTCACCGGGACAGGGACGAACCTACGAGCAGTACTTC
CASSSPGQGRTYEQYF
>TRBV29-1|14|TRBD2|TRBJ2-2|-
TGCAGCGTGGAACTAGCGGGAGCAACCGGGGAGCTGTTTTTT
CSVELAGATGELFF
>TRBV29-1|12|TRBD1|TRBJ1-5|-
TGCAGCGTGAGGACAGGCGATCAGCCCCAGCATTTT
CSVRTGDQPQHF
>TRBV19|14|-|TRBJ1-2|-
TGTGCCAGTACGGGGGGGCCAGATGTGAAAGGCTACACCTTC
CASTGGPDVKGYTF
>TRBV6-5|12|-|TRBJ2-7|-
TGTGCCAGCCTCGGTCCCTCCTACGAGCAGTACTTC
CASLGPSYEQYF
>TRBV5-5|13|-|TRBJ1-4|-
TGTGCCAGCAGCCGCCGGGACAATGAAAAACTGTTTTTT
CASSRRDNEKLFF
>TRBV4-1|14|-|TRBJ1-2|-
TGCGCCAGCAGCCAAGGCCACCTTGGGTATGGCTACACCTTC
CASSQGHLGYGYTF
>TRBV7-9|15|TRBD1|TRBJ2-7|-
TGTGCCAGCTCACTTCCGGGACAGGGGTACTACGAGCAGTACTTC
CASSLPGQGYYEQYF
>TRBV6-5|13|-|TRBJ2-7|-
TGTGCCAGCTCGAGAGGGGGTGCCTACGAGCAGTACTTC
CASSRGGAYEQYF
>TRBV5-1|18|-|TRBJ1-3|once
TGCGCCAGCAGCTTGGCCCCAGGCAGGACCCCCTCTGGAAACACCATATATTTT
CASSLAPGRTPSGNTIYF
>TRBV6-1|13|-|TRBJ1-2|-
TGTGCCAGCAGGGAACACGATAACTATGGCTACACCTTC
CASREHDNYGYTF